This T cell receptor beta chain comes out of a study of Graves' ophthalmopathy and Graves' hyperthyroidism. Trimming left V 0 bases short and J 5 bases short, with 15 bases between. Germline lookup yields CDR1 SGDLS and CDR2 YYNGEE. CDR3 length: 15 residues. Included hyperthyroidism patients were aged 18 to 65 and newly diagnosed (under 2 months' duration). From RNA, the CDR3 regions of TCR beta chains were amplified and sequenced. Amplification began with first-round RT-PCR using HTBI primers, then second-round multiplex PCR was performed. MiXCR, applied by TCRdb to the multiplex PCR reads, yields one record per CDR3 protein. The sample records around 1,000,000 distinct CDR3 sequences, approximately 35% being singletons.

The J gene is TRBJ2-7, the V gene TRBV9; D not resolved. The sample consisted of peripheral blood or thyroid tissue (not recorded which). This clonotype originated in an adult man with Graves' hyperthyroidism. In nucleotides, the CDR3 is TGTGCCAGCAGCGTAGCCCCCGCAGAGTCACACGAGCAGTACTTC. This codes for CASSVAPAESHEQYF.